This T cell receptor (beta chain) was profiled in a study of blood T cells in healthy people across ages. Together with a sample-barcoded 5' primer, a J-beta primer mix was included in a second PCR lasting about 7 to 11 cycles. Samples each returned at least 3 million CDR3-containing paired-end reads. One entry per CDR3 protein, called by TCRdb with MiXCR from the 5' RACE reads. Of over 1,500,000 distinct CDR3 sequences listed, about two fifths are singletons. Donor samples were obtained from healthy Caucasian individuals from Russia, aged roughly 6 to 95. Germline CDR1 reads ENHRY; CDR2 reads SYGVKD. Between the trimmed V and J ends, which lost 0 bases and 0 bases, there was a span of 10 bases. CDR3 size: 16 residues. Findings of the study overall: Percentage of naive T cells showed a strong correlation with TCR beta diversity. When set beside aged donors, long-lived donors presented more naive CD4+ cells and higher diversity.

This clonotype came up a few times. No antigen is known for it. Sequencing input: blood. This TCR was recovered from a human donor in good health. V and J are TRBV10-3 and TRBJ2-3, with D possibly matching TRBD2 (7 bases). Written as DNA, the CDR3 is TGTGCCATCAGTGAGTCAGAGGGGGGGAGCACAGATACGCAGTATTTT. Protein: CAISESEGGSTDTQYF.